A selection of T cell receptor beta chains follows, all from one sample in a study of follicular helper T cells after annual influenza vaccination. TCRdb keeps only in-frame clones here, not all; method: immunoSEQ multiplex PCR. The table records thousands of clones, around 90% of them present only once. Sequencing was performed on CXCR5+ CD38- circulating T follicular helper cells from blood, taken on the day of influenza vaccination. These receptors all stem from an adult who received the influenza vaccine. The CDR3 runs from the conserved cysteine through the conserved F or W. D genes are given only for firm matches. Clone size, where shown, is once, few, many, or a class for clones that have expanded.

CDR3aa: CASNDGRFSGANVLTF
len: 16
d_gene: NA
abundance: once
v_gene: TRBV2

CDR3aa: CASSKKATEGNTIYF
len: 15
d_gene: NA
abundance: NA
v_gene: TRBV21-1

CDR3aa: CASSLQRNTEAFF
len: 13
d_gene: NA
abundance: few
v_gene: TRBV7-2

CDR3aa: CASSFGYIRVGKLFF
len: 15
d_gene: NA
abundance: NA
v_gene: TRBV7-2

CDR3aa: CASSSQGANEKLFF
len: 14
d_gene: NA
abundance: NA
v_gene: TRBV18

CDR3aa: CASSSGTASSYEQYF
len: 15
d_gene: TRBD1
abundance: once
v_gene: TRBV7-2

CDR3aa: CASSQDWLAGGAYEQYF
len: 17
d_gene: TRBD2
abundance: NA
v_gene: TRBV4-1

CDR3aa: CASSQDLSGGYEQYF
len: 15
d_gene: TRBD2
abundance: NA
v_gene: TRBV4-3

CDR3aa: CASSLDGNSNVDF
len: 13
d_gene: NA
abundance: NA
v_gene: TRBV7-2

CDR3aa: CASRTGTGGVQPQHF
len: 15
d_gene: TRBD1
abundance: NA
v_gene: TRBV2

CDR3aa: CASSLSGEVGIQYF
len: 14
d_gene: NA
abundance: NA
v_gene: TRBV7-2

CDR3aa: CASSLGRGQETQYF
len: 14
d_gene: NA
abundance: NA
v_gene: TRBV5-4

CDR3aa: CASSPRTDPNTEAFF
len: 15
d_gene: NA
abundance: NA
v_gene: TRBV5-1

CDR3aa: CAWSGDWGRETNEQFF
len: 16
d_gene: NA
abundance: NA
v_gene: TRBV30

CDR3aa: CASSPGQKNYGYTF
len: 14
d_gene: NA
abundance: NA
v_gene: TRBV19

CDR3aa: CASSPDSSNTEAFF
len: 14
d_gene: NA
abundance: NA
v_gene: TRBV6-6

CDR3aa: CASSDWYGYTF
len: 11
d_gene: NA
abundance: few
v_gene: TRBV2

CDR3aa: CASSQRQSTRNYGYTF
len: 16
d_gene: NA
abundance: NA
v_gene: TRBV11-2

CDR3aa: CSVRMGQDTEAFF
len: 13
d_gene: TRBD1
abundance: NA
v_gene: TRBV29-1

CDR3aa: CASTWGNTGELFF
len: 13
d_gene: NA
abundance: NA
v_gene: TRBV2

CDR3aa: CASSPPEDRVVQFF
len: 14
d_gene: TRBD1
abundance: NA
v_gene: TRBV18

CDR3aa: CASSQIRAGEAFF
len: 13
d_gene: NA
abundance: NA
v_gene: TRBV14

CDR3aa: CASTQGAGMMYGYTF
len: 15
d_gene: TRBD1
abundance: few
v_gene: TRBV19

CDR3aa: CASSYGGDTEAFF
len: 13
d_gene: NA
abundance: NA
v_gene: TRBV6-9

CDR3aa: CASSWGQGTNEKLFF
len: 15
d_gene: TRBD1
abundance: NA
v_gene: TRBV11-2

CDR3aa: CASSQEGGAWSSYNEQFF
len: 18
d_gene: NA
abundance: NA
v_gene: TRBV14

CDR3aa: CAISESDRVPLTIQYF
len: 16
d_gene: TRBD1
abundance: NA
v_gene: TRBV10-3

CDR3aa: CASSSPGGAGEQFF
len: 14
d_gene: NA
abundance: NA
v_gene: TRBV7-2

CDR3aa: CASTGRFWTDTQYF
len: 14
d_gene: TRBD2
abundance: once
v_gene: TRBV2

CDR3aa: CASSMRDRGTAFF
len: 13
d_gene: TRBD1
abundance: NA
v_gene: TRBV19

CDR3aa: CASSEVGYRVGEQFF
len: 15
d_gene: NA
abundance: NA
v_gene: TRBV6-1

CDR3aa: CATGAVNTESSAFF
len: 14
d_gene: NA
abundance: NA
v_gene: TRBV18

CDR3aa: CASSPGGIATNEKLFF
len: 16
d_gene: NA
abundance: once
v_gene: TRBV18

CDR3aa: CAWSVLYLLGKGAGGELFF
len: 19
d_gene: TRBD1
abundance: NA
v_gene: TRBV30

CDR3aa: CASSPPAPGADQETQYF
len: 17
d_gene: NA
abundance: NA
v_gene: TRBV18

CDR3aa: CASSLVQGAAFF
len: 12
d_gene: TRBD1
abundance: NA
v_gene: TRBV7-9

CDR3aa: CASSSGQGKDTIYF
len: 14
d_gene: TRBD1
abundance: once
v_gene: TRBV7-9

CDR3aa: CASSMTGPTDTQYF
len: 14
d_gene: NA
abundance: NA
v_gene: TRBV10-1

CDR3aa: CASSLELPGGFDEQYF
len: 16
d_gene: TRBD2
abundance: NA
v_gene: TRBV5-1

CDR3aa: CASSPGQGNQPQHF
len: 14
d_gene: NA
abundance: few
v_gene: TRBV18

CDR3aa: CSGAGAYEQYF
len: 11
d_gene: NA
abundance: NA
v_gene: TRBV20-1

CDR3aa: CASSFRAPGGEKLFF
len: 15
d_gene: NA
abundance: NA
v_gene: TRBV5-4

CDR3aa: CASSTGSGGPNYGYTF
len: 16
d_gene: NA
abundance: once
v_gene: TRBV4-2

CDR3aa: CASSLGQGATFGGYTF
len: 16
d_gene: TRBD1
abundance: NA
v_gene: TRBV2

CDR3aa: CASRNLKGGSNTEAFF
len: 16
d_gene: NA
abundance: NA
v_gene: TRBV6-6

CDR3aa: CASSYGEQGANYGYTF
len: 16
d_gene: TRBD1
abundance: NA
v_gene: TRBV6-5